The T cell receptor (beta chain) under discussion was sequenced for a study of response to subunit inactivated influenza vaccine. In TCRdb, the RT-PCR reads were re-called with MiXCR into one record per CDR3 protein. The sample lists roughly 780,000 distinct CDR3 sequences, roughly 18% seen once, with under 13% in the top ten. This CDR3 spans 16 amino acids. Germline lookup yields CDR1 DFQATT and CDR2 SNEGSKA (reference sequence). The V gene lost 0 bases and the J gene lost 2 bases, with 15 bases spanning the gap. This clonotype was observed many times. Sequencing used PBMCs from blood, obtained roughly 5 days after vaccination. The J gene is TRBJ2-3, the V gene TRBV20-1; the D is unclear. The receptor comes from a man aged 50-59 years who received an inactivated influenza vaccine. The CDR3 sequence: CSARDFRARTTDTQYF. The CDR3, as DNA: TGCAGTGCTAGAGATTTTAGGGCTCGTACCACAGATACGCAGTATTTT.